This is a list of T cell receptor beta chains from one sample in a study of radiotherapy plus CTLA-4 blockade in lung cancer. The table came from immunoSEQ multiplex PCR; TCRdb's copy has only in-frame clones and leaves some out. The data contain roughly 70,000 clones, roughly 84% of them singletons. The input for sequencing was peripheral blood, taken from a patient treated with radiotherapy plus ipilimumab. Receptors originate from a human donor with non-small cell lung cancer that progressed on radiotherapy plus ipilimumab. Each CDR3 is given with its conserved first and last residue. Fields, in order: clone size, V gene, D gene, CDR3 length, J gene, CDR3 protein, CDR3 DNA. D genes are given only for firm matches. Expanded clones get a size class; other rows say once, few or many, or leave the size out.

NA,TRBV10-3,NA,15,TRBJ1-3,CATGYGESYGNTIYF,TGTGCCACGGGGTATGGGGAATCGTACGGAAACACCATATATTTT
NA,TRBV6-6,TRBD1,13,TRBJ2-5,CASRRGQEETQYF,TGTGCCAGTCGGAGAGGACAGGAGGAGACCCAGTACTTC
NA,TRBV7-2,NA,17,TRBJ1-2,CASSSSTRDRVGYGYTF,TGTGCCAGCAGCTCCTCCACTAGGGATAGGGTCGGCTATGGCTACACCTTC
NA,TRBV18,NA,10,TRBJ1-2,CASSPSGYTF,TGTGCCAGCTCACCCTCTGGCTACACCTTC
once,TRBV14,NA,12,TRBJ2-7,CASSHGQFEQYF,TGTGCCAGCAGCCACGGGCAGTTCGAGCAGTACTTC
NA,TRBV29-1,NA,12,TRBJ2-3,CSVEKGPDTQYF,TGCAGCGTTGAAAAAGGACCAGATACGCAGTATTTT
NA,TRBV5-1,TRBD2,21,TRBJ2-1,CASSGSSGTSGRAIWGDEQFF,TGCGCCAGCAGCGGATCGTCCGGGACTAGCGGGAGGGCTATATGGGGCGATGAGCAGTTCTTC
once,TRBV5-6,TRBD2,16,TRBJ2-3,CASSLPLAGARDTQYF,TGTGCCAGCAGCTTGCCCCTAGCGGGAGCGAGAGATACGCAGTATTTT
NA,TRBV9,TRBD2,16,TRBJ2-3,CASSVAQREGRNTQYF,TGTGCCAGCAGCGTAGCCCAGCGGGAGGGTAGGAATACGCAGTATTTT
once,TRBV6-5,NA,13,TRBJ2-3,CASRTGSTDTQYF,TGTGCCAGCAGGACAGGAAGCACAGATACGCAGTATTTT
NA,TRBV27,TRBD2,14,TRBJ2-1,CASSFQRDYNEQFF,TGTGCCAGCAGTTTCCAGCGGGACTACAATGAGCAGTTCTTC
NA,TRBV9,NA,14,TRBJ1-3,CASSVGSSGNTIYF,TGTGCCAGCAGCGTAGGCAGCTCTGGAAACACCATATATTTT
NA,TRBV19,NA,14,TRBJ2-5,CASSISGEGETQYF,TGTGCCAGTAGTATTTCAGGGGAAGGAGAGACCCAGTACTTC
NA,TRBV5-1,TRBD1,15,TRBJ2-5,CASSAGQGARETQYF,TGCGCCAGCAGCGCAGGACAGGGGGCCCGGGAGACCCAGTACTTC
once,TRBV30,TRBD2,11,TRBJ2-7,CAWTSGGEQYF,TGTGCCTGGACTAGCGGGGGTGAGCAGTACTTC
NA,TRBV19,NA,16,TRBJ1-5,CASSISPGNIIQPQHF,TGTGCCAGTAGTATTTCTCCTGGGAACATCATTCAGCCCCAGCATTTT
NA,TRBV5-1,NA,15,TRBJ2-7,CASSLGETATYEQYF,TGCGCCAGCAGCTTGGGGGAGACGGCTACCTACGAGCAGTACTTC
NA,TRBV7-9,NA,14,TRBJ1-1,CASSETEDGTEAFF,TGTGCCAGCAGCGAGACAGAGGATGGCACTGAAGCTTTCTTT
once,TRBV18,TRBD1,18,TRBJ2-7,CASSPWVRPGQYTYEQYF,TGTGCCAGCTCACCGTGGGTTAGACCGGGACAGTATACCTACGAGCAGTACTTC
NA,TRBV7-3,NA,14,TRBJ2-5,CASSPRGDMETQYF,TGTGCCAGCAGCCCCCGTGGCGATATGGAGACCCAGTACTTC